This T cell receptor beta chain was obtained from a study of identical twins. Whole-study results and caveats: Twin-shared out-of-frame alpha sequences were enriched for low generation probability. Abundant beta clonotypes from cord blood had fewer insertions, unlike memory repertoires, which showed none. Compared with models, monozygotic twins showed more out-of-frame TCR alpha sharing.

Template switching introduced a universal primer site, and the cDNA bore unique molecular identifiers. TCRdb redid the calling of the 5' RACE reads with MiXCR, one entry per CDR3 protein. The repertoire has hundreds of thousands of distinct CDR3 sequences, more than 12% of them found once; the top ten carry 8.5% to 10%. Concerning this clonotype itself: Its antigen is as yet unknown.

V lost 0 bases and J lost 11; bases outside the gene matches: 4. The CDR3 sequence is 14 residues long. Germline-derived CDR1 and CDR2 are LGHDT and YNNKEL (reference sequence). Specimen: memory (CD45RO+) T cells sorted from blood. The chain has TRBV3-1 and TRBJ1-6; TRBD1 matches at 7 bases. The source is a woman under 30 in good health. As DNA, the CDR3 is TGTGCCAGCAGCCAAGATCCCAGGGGGACACCCCTCCACTTT. Translating gives CASSQDPRGTPLHF.